One sample yielded the 9 T cell receptor beta chains listed below, sequenced in a study of T cell responses to AZD1222 COVID-19 vaccine. TCRdb's table, derived via immunoSEQ multiplex PCR, lists solely in-frame clones and lacks some. The table records 150,000 or so clones, over 70% of them present only once. Source: peripheral blood, taken 28 days after the second AZD1222 dose. These receptors all come from an adult who received the AZD1222 COVID-19 vaccine.

The chain recombines TRBV28 with TRBJ1-2, with 8 bases matching TRBD1. The length of the CDR3 is 15 residues. Germline V gene lookup returns CDR1 MDHEN and CDR2 SYDVKM. V dropped 8 bases and J dropped 4; count of bases not matched to a gene: 12. The DNA for the CDR3 is TGTGCCAGCCGACTATCGGGACAGGTGGCCTATGGCTACACCTTC. It codes for CASRLSGQVAYGYTF.

The chain uses TRBV6-5 and TRBJ2-7, with D perhaps matching TRBD1 (6 bases). The CDR3 contains 14 residues. Trimming took off 8 bases at V and 0 bases at J, with 14 bases between the two ends. The germline V gene encodes CDR1 MNHEY and CDR2 SVGAGI. The CDR3 sequence: CASGSGTTSYEQYF. The CDR3 DNA reads as TGTGCCAGCGGGAGTGGGACAACCTCCTACGAGCAGTACTTC.

The chain recombines TRBV12-3 or TRBV12-4 with TRBJ2-1; D call uncertain. V dropped 3 bases and J dropped 2 bases, with 5 bases sitting between them. The CDR3 extends over 13 amino acids. DNA for the CDR3: TGTGCCAGCAGTTTTGCCGCCTACAATGAGCAGTTCTTC. This sequence encodes CASSFAAYNEQFF.

This chain links TRBV7-3 with TRBJ2-7; 9 positions agree with TRBD1. CDR1 is SGHTA and CDR2 is FQGTGA in the germline V gene. J lost 3 bases, V lost 5 bases, and 5 bases had no gene match. The CDR3 sequence is 14 residues long. Written as DNA, the CDR3 is TGTGCCAGCAGCCAAGGGACAGGGAACTACGAGCAGTACTTC. Protein product: CASSQGTGNYEQYF.

CDR3 sequence (DNA): TGTGCCAGCAGAATGGGCGCAAACTATGGCTACACCTTC. Encoded protein: CASRMGANYGYTF. V gene TRBV6-6 combines with J gene TRBJ1-2; D unresolved. Trimming took 6 bases from V and 2 from J, leaving 10 bases between them. CDR3 length: 13 residues. In germline, CDR1 is MNHNY, CDR2 SVGAGI (reference sequence).

The chain has TRBV7-9 and TRBJ2-2; no clear D. The germline CDR1 and CDR2 sequences are SEHNR and FQNEAQ (reference sequence). The CDR3 has 14 amino acids. The V gene lost 0 bases and the J gene lost 2 bases, with 4 bases spanning the gap. The CDR3 region has the DNA TGTGCCAGCAGCTTAGCGCCCAACACCGGGGAGCTGTTTTTT. Amino acids: CASSLAPNTGELFF.

The rearrangement uses TRBV28 and TRBJ1-2; TRBD1 is a possible D gene (6 bases). The CDR3 spans 13 residues. Germline V CDR1 and CDR2: MDHEN, SYDVKM. V was clipped by 6 bases and J by 3 bases, with 11 bases between them. In DNA, the CDR3 is TGTGCCAGCAGGTCCGGGGGCGACTATGGCTACACCTTC. It is translated as CASRSGGDYGYTF.

This clone was counted only a few times. The CDR3 here is CASSLSPETQYF. CDR3 DNA sequence: TGTGCCAGCAGTTTATCCCCGGAGACCCAGTACTTC. The rearrangement links TRBV28 to TRBJ2-5; no clear D gene. Per germline, CDR1 MDHEN and CDR2 SYDVKM. Trimming shortened V by 1 base and J by 5 bases, and 5 bases separated the two germline ends. The CDR3 extends over 12 amino acids.

The CDR3 protein is CASSPTSTDTQYF. Written as DNA, the CDR3 is TGTGCCAGCTCACCAACTAGCACAGATACGCAGTATTTT. This chain connects TRBV18 to TRBJ2-3, with D uncertain. CDR3 length: 13 amino acids. Trimming shortened V by 2 bases and J by 0 bases, and 3 bases separated the two germline ends. Per germline, CDR1 KGHSH and CDR2 LQKENI.